Presented here are 9 T cell receptor beta chains from one specimen sequenced in a study of cytomegalovirus exposure and HLA in healthy donors. Primers included in the PCR were 60 Vbeta and 13 Jbeta primers. Assay used: immunoSEQ multiplex PCR; TCRdb lists only in-frame clones, some missing. This sample has hundreds of thousands of clones, with about 79% found just once. Sample: PBMCs. The receptors stem from a male donor in good health and CMV-seronegative.

Comment on this clone: A read error may account for a junction end that differs from germline. The chain uses TRBV7-9 and TRBJ2-7, with TRBD1 identical over 7 bases. Germline lookup yields CDR1 SEHNR and CDR2 FQNEAQ (reference sequence). The CDR3 is 15 amino acids. In DNA form, the CDR3 reads TGTTCCAGCAGCTCCTACAGGGGAAACGTCTACGAGCAGTACTTC. Residues: CSSSSYRGNVYEQYF.

This clone appeared a single time. The gene calls are TRBV6-5 and TRBJ1-1, with 9 bases matching TRBD1. Trimming cost V 3 bases and J 1 base; bases outside gene matches: 3. The V gene's germline CDR1 is MNHEY and CDR2 SVGAGI. The CDR3 consists of 15 residues. CDR3 sequence (DNA): TGTGCCAGCAGTTATCCGGGACAGGGGAACACTGAAGCTTTCTTT. Its protein is CASSYPGQGNTEAFF.

The chain carries TRBV28 and TRBJ2-5; 9 bases map to TRBD1. The J call may be mistaken, given a closer DNA end match to TRBJ2-7. The CDR3 covers 13 residues. The germline gives CDR1 MDHEN, CDR2 SYDVKM. The CDR3 sequence: CASQGARSYEQYF. The CDR3 DNA reads TGTGCCTCACAGGGGGCGCGTTCCTACGAGCAGTACTTC.

The chain joins TRBV2 to TRBJ1-6, with D tentatively TRBD1 (6 bases). Deletions cut 6 bases from V and 9 bases from J, with 15 bases between. This CDR3 is built from 14 residues. In germline, CDR1 is SNHLY, CDR2 FYNNEI. In DNA form, the CDR3 reads TGTGCCAGCAGCCTACAGGGCCTTTCTTCACCCCTCCACTTT. As protein: CASSLQGLSSPLHF.

This clone was recorded a few times. This chain joins TRBV7-2 and TRBJ1-5; 9 nucleotides align to TRBD1. V lost 6 bases to trimming and J lost 7 bases; unmatched junction nucleotides: 4. Germline CDR1 SGHTA, CDR2 FQGNSA. The length of the CDR3 is 13 residues. CDR3 in DNA: TGTGCCAGCAGTTACAGGGGGCAACAGCCCCAGCATTTT. Protein: CASSYRGQQPQHF. Drawing the rest from reference TRBV7-2 and TRBJ1-5, the complete variable domain is GAGVSQSPSNKVTEKGKDVELRCDPISGHTALYWYRQSLGQGLEFLIYFQGNSAPDKSGLPSDRFSAERTGGSVSTLTIQRTQQEDSAVYLCASSYRGQQPQHFGDGTRLSIL.

This clone was detected only a few times. J is TRBJ1-3 and V is TRBV5-1, with D hard to call. Germline CDR1 reads SGHRS; CDR2 reads YFSETQ. With 0 bases removed from V and 0 bases from J, the gap between germline ends came to 10 bases. This CDR3 is 16 amino acids long. CDR3 in amino acids: CASSLDGVSSGNTIYF. The CDR3 DNA follows: TGCGCCAGCAGCTTGGACGGGGTTAGCTCTGGAAACACCATATATTTT.

This clone was observed a few times. The chain links TRBV7-2 to TRBJ2-3, with TRBD2 matching over 12 bases. J lost 1 base, V lost 3 bases, and 5 bases had no gene match. Germline V gene lookup returns CDR1 SGHTA and CDR2 FQGNSA. The CDR3 consists of 17 residues. This CDR3 reads CASSFLTSGGRTDTQYF. DNA of the CDR3: TGTGCCAGCAGCTTCCTGACTAGCGGGGGCCGCACAGATACGCAGTATTTT.

This clone was observed a few times. This rearrangement joins TRBV30 to TRBJ1-1, with a weak D call TRBD1 (5 bases). Per germline, CDR1 GTSNPN and CDR2 SVGIG (reference sequence). This CDR3 spans 13 amino acids. V lost 0 bases to trimming and J lost 4 bases, with 9 bases between them. The CDR3 reads CAWSVQGLTEAFF. The CDR3 DNA reads TGTGCCTGGAGTGTGCAGGGTCTCACTGAAGCTTTCTTT.

The chain couples TRBV15 to TRBJ2-7; a possible D gene is TRBD1 (6 bases). V was pared by 5 bases and J by 5 bases, with 13 bases between. The length of the CDR3 is 13 residues. Per germline, CDR1 LNHNV and CDR2 YYDKDF (reference sequence). CDR3 loop: CATSRDKRNEQYF. The CDR3 DNA is TGTGCCACCAGCCGGGACAAAAGGAACGAGCAGTACTTC.